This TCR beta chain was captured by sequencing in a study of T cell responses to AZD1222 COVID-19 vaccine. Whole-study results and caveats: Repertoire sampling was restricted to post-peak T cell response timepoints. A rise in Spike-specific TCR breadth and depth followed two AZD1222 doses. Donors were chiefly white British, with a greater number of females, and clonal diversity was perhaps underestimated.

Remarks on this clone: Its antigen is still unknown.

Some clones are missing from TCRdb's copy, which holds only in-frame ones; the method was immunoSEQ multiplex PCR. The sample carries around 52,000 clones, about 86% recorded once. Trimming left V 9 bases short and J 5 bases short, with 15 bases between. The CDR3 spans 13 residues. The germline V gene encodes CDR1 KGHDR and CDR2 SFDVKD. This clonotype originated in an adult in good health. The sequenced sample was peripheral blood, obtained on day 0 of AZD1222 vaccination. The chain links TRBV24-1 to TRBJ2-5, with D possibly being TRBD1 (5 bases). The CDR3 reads CATAAGWLETQYF. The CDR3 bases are TGTGCCACCGCCGCAGGGTGGCTGGAGACCCAGTACTTC.